This entry concerns a single T cell receptor beta chain. The junction does not match germline at one end; this may be a read error. This sample stems from a study of blood T cell repertoires in COVID-19. Study-level background: Sites in the United States, Italy and Spain provided acute and convalescent COVID-19 samples. T cells, B-cell-depleted T cells, or PBMCs provided the cDNA or gDNA that served as material.

Method: immunoSEQ multiplex PCR; TCRdb's copy keeps in-frame clones and lacks some. The sample includes about 190,000 clones, around 82% of them seen just once. From germline, CDR1 is SSHAT and CDR2 FNYEAQ (reference sequence). The CDR3 is 14 amino acids. The sequencing sample was made of peripheral blood. V and J are TRBV7-7 and TRBJ2-7; perhaps TRBD1 as D (7 bases). The source of this sequence is a woman of 80 years or more with active or convalescent COVID-19. CDR3: CASSPDRDSSEQYF. The CDR3 nucleotides read TGTGCTAGCAGCCCTGACAGGGACTCCAGCGAGCAGTACTTC. The full variable domain, in which reference TRBV7-7 and TRBJ2-7 provide the parts outside the CDR3, is GAGVSQSPRYKVTKRGQDVTLRCDPISSHATLYWYQQALGQGPEFLTYFNYEAQPDKSGLPSDRFSAERPEGSISTLTIQRTEQRDSAMYRCASSPDRDSSEQYFGPGTRLTVT.